The 28 T cell receptor beta chains in this list originate from one sample, sequenced in a study of radiotherapy plus CTLA-4 blockade in lung cancer. Sequencing used immunoSEQ multiplex PCR; TCRdb keeps in-frame clones, though not all of them. The sample has more than 95,000 clones; approximately 75% are singletons. Material: peripheral blood, obtained from a patient treated with radiotherapy plus ipilimumab. The receptors stem from a human donor with non-small cell lung cancer who had a partial response to radiotherapy plus ipilimumab. Some clones in this sample may be carry-over from other donors' samples.

This clone turned up a few times. The V and J genes are TRBV9 and TRBJ2-5; 8 positions match TRBD2. The J call is doubtful: the DNA matches TRBJ2-7 better. The CDR3 is 15 amino acids. Germline CDR1 and CDR2: SGDLS and YYNGEE. The CDR3: CASSVGGSGKGEQYF. CDR3 coding DNA: TGTGCCAGCAGCGTAGGGGGTAGCGGGAAAGGCGAGCAGTACTTC.

The gene calls are TRBV6-1 and TRBJ2-1; D uncertain. Germline loops: CDR1 MNHNS, CDR2 SASEGT. V was shortened by 6 bases and J by 6 bases, with 9 bases between the two germline ends. CDR3 length equals 12 residues. The DNA of the CDR3 is TGTGCCAGCAGGGCCGAATTCAATGAGCAGTTCTTC. This gives the protein CASRAEFNEQFF.

J is TRBJ2-2 and V is TRBV11-3; 7 bases are a match to TRBD2. This CDR3 is 15 amino acids long. Unmatched junction bases numbered 6, after V lost 2 bases and J lost 6 bases. Germline values: CDR1 SGHNT, CDR2 YENEEA. DNA for the CDR3: TGTGCCAGCAGCTTACTCCGGGGGGTTGCCGGGGAGCTGTTTTTT. This encodes CASSLLRGVAGELFF.

CDR3 protein: CASSRDSSPYADYGYTF. Written as DNA, the CDR3 is TGCGCCAGCAGTCGGGACAGCTCACCTTACGCGGACTATGGCTACACCTTC. V gene TRBV23-1 combines with J gene TRBJ1-2, with 7 bases fitting TRBD1. TRBV23-1 belongs to the ORF category, with a function that is uncertain. The CDR3 loop spans 17 amino acids. Germline trimming cut 4 bases from V and 3 bases from J; bases unmatched to any gene: 14.

The chain carries TRBV6-5 and TRBJ2-5, with 10 bases fitting TRBD1. In germline, CDR1 is MNHEY, CDR2 SVGAGI. The CDR3 covers 15 residues. The trim removed 7 bases at V and 4 bases at J, leaving 9 bases unmatched. CDR3 coding DNA: TGTGCCAGCACCACCGGGACAGGGGTGCGAGAGACCCAGTACTTC. It codes for CASTTGTGVRETQYF.

The genes are TRBV21-1 and TRBJ1-2; the listed D gene, TRBD1, was not tested against the DNA. TRBV21-1 is given as a pseudogene. The CDR3 loop spans 13 amino acids. The CDR3 reads CARVDRDYYGYTF. CDR3 DNA sequence: TGTGCCAGGGTAGACAGGGATTACTATGGCTACACCTTC.

This clone was observed a handful of times. The rearrangement joins TRBV7-2 to TRBJ1-1; D is uncertain. V was shortened by 3 bases and J by 5 bases, with 7 bases between the two germline ends. The CDR3 covers 12 residues. Germline V gene sequence: CDR1 SGHTA, CDR2 FQGNSA. The CDR3 is CASSFGDTEAFF. For the CDR3, the DNA is TGTGCCAGCAGCTTCGGGGATACTGAAGCTTTCTTT.

The chain recombines TRBV15 with TRBJ1-2, with 8 bases fitting TRBD1. J was trimmed by 5 bases and V by 0 bases; bases with no gene match: 14. There are 18 residues in the CDR3. Germline V gene data show CDR1 as LNHNV and CDR2 as YYDKDF (reference sequence). CDR3 coding DNA: TGTGCCACCAGCAGAGATAAGAGTGTTACGGACAGGGAGTATGGCTACACCTTC. Translated: CATSRDKSVTDREYGYTF.

This sequence joins TRBV7-9 and TRBJ1-3, with 7 bases that match TRBD1. The CDR3 contains 15 residues. The germline V gene encodes CDR1 SEHNR and CDR2 FQNEAQ (reference sequence). V was clipped by 5 bases and J by 7 bases; unmatched bases: 11. The CDR3: CASSARQGYFNTIYF. The CDR3 DNA sequence: TGTGCCAGCAGCGCCCGACAGGGTTATTTCAACACCATATATTTT.

The rearrangement links TRBV19 to TRBJ2-1, with TRBD2 identical over 8 bases. The CDR3 sequence is 15 residues long. With 4 bases clipped from V and 2 bases from J, the junction kept 4 bases outside the gene matches. Germline loops: CDR1 LNHDA, CDR2 SQIVND (reference sequence). The CDR3 spells CASSNAGGTYNEQFF. For the CDR3, the DNA is TGTGCCAGTAGTAATGCGGGAGGAACCTACAATGAGCAGTTCTTC.

DNA of the CDR3: TGTGCCAGCCTCCCCTCGGGGGTACGGTACAATGAGCAGTTCTTC. Protein: CASLPSGVRYNEQFF. The chain is built from TRBV5-6 and TRBJ2-1, with D perhaps matching TRBD2 (6 bases). The CDR3 is 15 amino acids. Germline CDR1 SGHDT, CDR2 YYEEEE. Trimming took off 7 bases at V and 4 bases at J, with 18 bases between the two ends.

The genes are TRBV4-2 and TRBJ2-1; possible D gene TRBD2, 9 bases. V was cut by 0 bases and J by 7 bases, with 19 bases left in between. The CDR3 is 17 amino acids. Germline CDR1 LGHNA, CDR2 YNFKEQ. In DNA, the CDR3 is TGTGCCAGCAGCCAAGACAGGGGGCGGGAGGGCCTTAATGAGCAGTTCTTC. Translation gives CASSQDRGREGLNEQFF.

The rearrangement joins TRBV7-2 to TRBJ1-5; 8 bases are a match to TRBD1. V lost 1 base and J lost 7; bases outside the gene matches: 6. Per the germline V gene, CDR1 is SGHTA and CDR2 is FQGNSA. The CDR3 totals 15 residues. Here the CDR3 reads CASSLGQGAGQPQHF. The CDR3 DNA follows: TGTGCCAGCAGCTTAGGGCAGGGGGCTGGGCAGCCCCAGCATTTT.

This clone was detected once. The chain couples TRBV14 to TRBJ2-5; 7 nucleotides align to TRBD1. This CDR3 region has 15 residues. Germline assignment: CDR1 SGHDN and CDR2 FVKESK. The J segment lost 4 bases and the V segment lost 3 bases, leaving 8 bases of the junction unmatched. CDR3 in amino acids: CASSHLGGRSETQYF. The CDR3 DNA is TGTGCCAGCAGCCACCTAGGGGGCCGATCAGAGACCCAGTACTTC.

V and J are TRBV7-2 and TRBJ2-3, with 7 bases aligning to TRBD2. The J segment lost 4 bases and the V segment lost 4 bases, leaving 8 bases of the junction unmatched. The CDR3 length is 15 residues. CDR1 SGHTA and CDR2 FQGNSA come from the germline V gene. Written as DNA, the CDR3 is TGTGCCAGCAGCTATCAGCGGGGAGGGGCAGATACGCAGTATTTT. Its protein product is CASSYQRGGADTQYF.

V is TRBV5-4 and J is TRBJ2-5; D gene uncertain. Trimming shortened V by 2 bases and J by 2 bases, and 7 bases separated the two germline ends. The CDR3 loop spans 13 amino acids. Germline loops: CDR1 SGHNT, CDR2 YYREEE (reference sequence). Here the CDR3 DNA reads TGTGCCAGCAGCTTTACTACACAAGAGACCCAGTACTTC. This codes for CASSFTTQETQYF.

This clone was seen more than once but under ten times. The rearrangement joins TRBV7-8 to TRBJ2-7, with 8 bases fitting TRBD2. This CDR3 is built from 16 residues. Germline V gives CDR1 SGHVS, CDR2 FQNEAQ. Losses at the gene ends were 5 bases for V and 2 bases for J; bases not matched to a gene: 11. The CDR3 DNA follows: TGTGCCAGCAGCCCCACCCGGGGGGGTCGGACCTACGAGCAGTACTTC. Residues: CASSPTRGGRTYEQYF.

As to this clone: The junction shows a germline mismatch at one end, possibly a read error. The V gene is TRBV7-2, the J gene TRBJ2-5; 8 nucleotides align to TRBD2. The CDR3 has 16 residues. Germline loops: CDR1 SGHTA, CDR2 FQGNSA. The CDR3 DNA follows: TGTGCCAGCAGCTTAGCGCCGGGGGGGGGTCAAGAGGCCCAGTACTTC. Protein sequence: CASSLAPGGGQEAQYF.

The chain employs TRBV28 and TRBJ1-5, with D unclear. The CDR3 totals 13 residues. Germline assignment: CDR1 MDHEN and CDR2 SYDVKM. V was shortened by 3 bases and J by 4 bases, with 7 bases between the two germline ends. The CDR3 here is CASSLLRNQPQHF. The CDR3 bases are TGTGCCAGCAGTTTGTTGAGAAATCAGCCCCAGCATTTT.

This clone occurred once. This chain connects TRBV28 to TRBJ1-5; TRBD1 agrees at 8 bases. Germline V gene sequence: CDR1 MDHEN, CDR2 SYDVKM. J was trimmed by 5 bases and V by 6 bases; bases with no gene match: 9. This CDR3 spans 15 amino acids. DNA for the CDR3: TGTGCCAGCAGGGCCTCAGGGGGCGCGGATCAGCCCCAGCATTTT. This codes for CASRASGGADQPQHF.

CDR3 sequence (DNA): TGTGCCAGCAGTCTTAGAGAGGGTCAGCAGCAGTACTTC. The encoded protein is CASSLREGQQQYF. This chain links TRBV27 with TRBJ2-7, with a weak D call TRBD2 (5 bases). V lost 5 bases to trimming and J lost 8 bases, with 16 bases between them. CDR1 is MNHEY and CDR2 is SMNVEV in the germline V gene (reference sequence). The CDR3 loop spans 13 amino acids.

The chain uses TRBV5-1 and TRBJ2-3, with D tentatively TRBD2 (7 bases). Between the trimmed V and J ends, which lost 4 bases and 4 bases, there was a span of 22 bases. Per germline, CDR1 SGHRS and CDR2 YFSETQ. The CDR3 sequence is 17 residues long. This CDR3 reads CASSRGPLAGAPDTQYF. DNA for the CDR3: TGCGCCAGCAGCCGGGGGCCCCTCGCGGGGGCCCCAGATACGCAGTATTTT.

V and J are TRBV5-1 and TRBJ2-7; D is undetermined. The germline V gene encodes CDR1 SGHRS and CDR2 YFSETQ. The CDR3 is 13 amino acids. Trimming removed 4 bases at V and 4 bases at J, with 12 bases between. The CDR3 nucleotides read TGCGCCAGCAGCCTGACAAGTGGGTACGAGCAGTACTTC. Translated: CASSLTSGYEQYF.

The chain employs TRBV7-6 and TRBJ1-6; TRBD1 agrees at 7 bases. This CDR3 has 15 amino acids. Germline V gene sequence: CDR1 SGHVS, CDR2 FNYEAQ. Trimming removed 2 bases from V and 5 bases from J; junction bases left unmatched: 3. The CDR3 protein is CASSLFQGDNSPLHF. CDR3 DNA: TGTGCCAGCAGCTTATTTCAGGGGGATAATTCACCCCTCCACTTT.

The chain combines TRBV18 with TRBJ2-7, with TRBD1 matching 8 bases. Germline CDR1 reads KGHSH; CDR2 reads LQKENI. This CDR3 is 15 amino acids long. The V gene end was trimmed by 4 bases and the J gene end by 0 bases; junction bases not matched to a gene: 5. This CDR3 reads CASSRGTGVSYEQYF. CDR3 bases: TGTGCCAGCTCACGGGGGACAGGAGTCTCCTACGAGCAGTACTTC.

In this sample, this clone is medium-sized. The chain couples TRBV5-6 to TRBJ1-2; the match to TRBD1 covers 7 bases. V gave up 0 bases and J gave up 7 bases; unmatched junction bases: 3. The CDR3 consists of 13 residues. The germline CDR1 and CDR2 sequences are SGHDT and YYEEEE. The CDR3 here is CASSLVTGTGYTF. CDR3 coding DNA: TGTGCCAGCAGCTTGGTGACAGGGACTGGCTACACCTTC.

The chain couples TRBV7-8 to TRBJ2-5; D perhaps matches TRBD2 (5 bases). CDR3 size: 15 residues. Trimming pared 5 bases from V and 1 base from J, leaving 14 bases between. Germline V gives CDR1 SGHVS, CDR2 FQNEAQ. DNA for the CDR3: TGTGCCAGCAGCAACCCCTCCCGGGGCCAAGAGACCCAGTACTTC. As protein: CASSNPSRGQETQYF.

This chain connects TRBV12-2 to TRBJ2-2; the table calls TRBD2, which could not be checked here. TRBV12-2 corresponds to a pseudogene. The CDR3 consists of 18 residues. Written as DNA, the CDR3 is TGTGCAAGTCGCTGGAATGTTGCGGGAGGGCGCCCCACCGGGGAGCTGTTTTTT. Its protein product is CASRWNVAGGRPTGELFF.